One sample yielded the 26 T cell receptor beta chains listed below, sequenced in a study of blood T cell repertoires in COVID-19. Clones were sequenced by immunoSEQ multiplex PCR, and TCRdb holds only the in-frame ones, with some missing. In the table there are 220,000 or so clones, 85% to 90% of which are singletons. Sequences were obtained from PBMCs or T cells enriched from blood (not recorded which). All receptors derive from a woman aged 45-59 years with acute COVID-19.

This chain connects TRBV5-1 to TRBJ2-5; 8 bases line up with TRBD2. The CDR3 consists of 20 residues. The J segment lost 5 bases and the V segment lost 4 bases, leaving 25 bases of the junction unmatched. Germline values: CDR1 SGHRS, CDR2 YFSETQ. DNA of the CDR3: TGCGCCAGCAGCCCGGAAGCCCCATTGGGTTTAGCGGGAACCAGGGAGACCCAGTACTTC. Encoded protein: CASSPEAPLGLAGTRETQYF.

The V and J genes are TRBV29-1 and TRBJ1-2; D may be TRBD1 (6 bases). CDR3 size: 13 residues. Germline loops: CDR1 SQVTM, CDR2 ANQGSEA. The V gene lost 4 bases and the J gene lost 4 bases, with 13 bases spanning the gap. The CDR3 DNA follows: TGCAGCGTTGGGGATCGGGGGGCCTATGGCTACACCTTC. Protein: CSVGDRGAYGYTF.

The chain combines TRBV7-2 with TRBJ2-1, with 9 bases fitting TRBD2. In germline, CDR1 is SGHTA, CDR2 FQGNSA. The CDR3 totals 16 residues. V dropped 6 bases and J dropped 7; count of bases not matched to a gene: 13. The CDR3 sequence: CASRQNPGLASNEQFF. CDR3 nucleotide sequence: TGTGCCAGCAGACAAAACCCGGGACTAGCTTCGAATGAGCAGTTCTTC.

The chain joins TRBV6-5 to TRBJ2-7, with a possible D match to TRBD2 (6 bases). CDR3 length: 14 amino acids. Trimming removed 7 bases at V and 2 bases at J, with 15 bases between. Germline V lookup: CDR1 MNHEY, CDR2 SVGAGI. The chain's CDR3 is CASIPTSPPYEQYF. The CDR3 coding sequence is TGTGCCAGCATTCCTACTAGCCCCCCCTACGAGCAGTACTTC.

J is TRBJ2-7 and V is TRBV11-2; 7 bases fit TRBD2. J gave up 5 bases and V 3 bases, and 13 bases lay outside the gene matches. Germline CDR1 and CDR2: SGHAT and FQNNGV. The CDR3 is made up of 16 amino acids. CDR3 coding DNA: TGTGCCAGCAGCTTGTCGGGGGGATCTTTACGGAACGAGCAGTACTTC. Translated, it gives CASSLSGGSLRNEQYF. Full variable domain (remainder filled in from reference TRBV11-2 and TRBJ2-7): EAGVAQSPRYKIIEKRQSVAFWCNPISGHATLYWYQQILGQGPKLLIQFQNNGVVDDSQLPKDRFSAERLKGVDSTLKIQPAKLEDSAVYLCASSLSGGSLRNEQYFGPGTRLTVT.

The J gene is TRBJ1-4, the V gene TRBV7-2, with 8 bases identical to TRBD1. CDR1 is SGHTA, CDR2 FQGNSA, per germline. This CDR3 comprises 15 residues. The trim removed 5 bases at V and 3 bases at J, leaving 5 bases unmatched. The CDR3 here is CASSERQGSNEKLFF. CDR3 DNA: TGTGCCAGCAGCGAAAGACAGGGGTCTAATGAAAAACTGTTTTTT.

The genes are TRBV18 and TRBJ1-5, with a weak D call TRBD1 (6 bases). Germline CDR1 is KGHSH and CDR2 is LQKENI. The CDR3 has 16 residues. V was pared by 5 bases and J by 7 bases, with 21 bases between. CDR3 sequence (DNA): TGTGCCAGCTCAACGCAGGGGCGAGGGTTGGGACAGCCCCAGCATTTT. It is translated as CASSTQGRGLGQPQHF.

This clone was observed once. The rearrangement uses TRBV30 and TRBJ1-6; D gene unclear. The CDR3 is 15 amino acids. Germline CDR1 GTSNPN, CDR2 SVGIG (reference sequence). Trimming cost V 1 base and J 0 bases, with 7 bases left between them. The CDR3 region has the DNA TGTGCCTGGAGTGCTCGGAGCTCCTATAATTCACCCCTCCACTTT. This sequence encodes CAWSARSSYNSPLHF. Combining the CDR3 with reference TRBV30 and TRBJ1-6 gives the whole variable domain SQTIHQWPATLVQPVGSPLSLECTVEGTSNPNLYWYRQAAGRGLQLLFYSVGIGQISSEVPQNLSASRPQDRQFILSSKKLLLSDSGFYLCAWSARSSYNSPLHFGNGTRLTVT.

In this sample, this clone turned up a few times. The chain uses TRBV19 and TRBJ2-5, with D possibly TRBD2 on 5 matching bases. The CDR3 loop spans 15 amino acids. Germline loops: CDR1 LNHDA, CDR2 SQIVND (reference sequence). The ends were cut back, 6 bases at V and 5 bases at J, with 19 bases in the middle. The DNA of the CDR3 is TGTGCCAGTAGCAGCGGTCGTTCGGGCGCCGAGACCCAGTACTTC. It translates to CASSSGRSGAETQYF.

This chain joins TRBV25-1 and TRBJ2-3; a weak D match, TRBD1 (6 bases). V lost 1 base to trimming and J lost 0 bases, with 11 bases between them. This CDR3 has 16 amino acids. Germline V gene data show CDR1 as MGHDK and CDR2 as SYGVNS. CDR3 coding DNA: TGTGCCAGCAGTGAATCCGGCAGGGGAAGCACAGATACGCAGTATTTT. Amino acid sequence: CASSESGRGSTDTQYF.

The rearrangement joins TRBV4-2 to TRBJ1-1; D might be TRBD1 (6 bases). This CDR3 comprises 15 residues. CDR1 and CDR2 (germline): LGHNA, YNFKEQ. Deletions cut 2 bases from V and 0 bases from J, with 10 bases between. The CDR3 DNA sequence: TGTGCCAGCAGCCAACGAGGGGGGGTGAACACTGAAGCTTTCTTT. Amino acid sequence: CASSQRGGVNTEAFF.

This clone occurred a few times. This chain connects TRBV4-1 to TRBJ2-7; TRBD1 aligns across 8 bases. This CDR3 comprises 20 residues. J gave up 0 bases and V 2 bases, and 18 bases lay outside the gene matches. Per germline, CDR1 MGHRA and CDR2 YSYEKL. The CDR3 here is CASSQPRGQGGALSSYEQYF. The CDR3 nucleotides are TGCGCCAGCAGCCAACCTCGCGGACAGGGAGGAGCTCTCAGCTCCTACGAGCAGTACTTC.

The CDR3 here is CASSELGQPLSYNEQFF. The CDR3 DNA follows: TGCGCCAGCAGTGAGTTAGGACAGCCGCTCTCCTACAATGAGCAGTTCTTC. The chain uses TRBV10-1 and TRBJ2-1; tentatively, D is TRBD1 (6 bases). Germline CDR1 reads WNHNN; CDR2 reads SYGVQD (reference sequence). This CDR3 is 17 amino acids long. The V gene lost 1 base and the J gene lost 0 bases, with 13 bases spanning the gap.

The chain employs TRBV30 and TRBJ1-3; a possible D gene is TRBD1 (6 bases). CDR3 length: 17 amino acids. Germline values: CDR1 GTSNPN, CDR2 SVGIG (reference sequence). V lost 4 bases, J lost 0 bases, and 19 bases lay in between. In DNA, the CDR3 is TGTGCCTGGAACGCAGACAGGCCTAGGCACTCTGGAAACACCATATATTTT. It encodes CAWNADRPRHSGNTIYF.

The rearrangement links TRBV3-1 (or the pseudogene TRBV3-2) to TRBJ2-7; maybe TRBD2 (5 bases). The germline V gene encodes CDR1 LGHDT and CDR2 YNNKEL (reference sequence). The CDR3 consists of 13 residues. Trimming took off 2 bases at V and 9 bases at J, with 14 bases between the two ends. The CDR3 DNA is TGTGCCAGCAGCCAATTGAGGGCCAATCGGCAGTACTTC. Its protein product is CASSQLRANRQYF.

This clone has just one count. J is TRBJ1-6 and V is TRBV7-2; 8 nucleotides agree with TRBD1. CDR1 is SGHTA, CDR2 FQGNSA, per germline. The CDR3 runs to 15 residues. Trimming cost V 0 bases and J 9 bases; bases outside gene matches: 4. In DNA, the CDR3 is TGTGCCAGCAGCTTAGCAAGGACAGGGCGTTCACCCCTCCACTTT. This encodes CASSLARTGRSPLHF.

The V and J genes are TRBV24-1 and TRBJ1-1; no firm D call. The CDR3 has 14 amino acids. CDR1 and CDR2 from the germline V gene are KGHDR and SFDVKD. V was cut by 5 bases and J by 0 bases, with 9 bases left in between. The CDR3 coding sequence is TGTGCCACCAGTGTGGGAGGCGTGAACACTGAAGCTTTCTTT. This gives the protein CATSVGGVNTEAFF.

The chain couples TRBV7-9 to TRBJ2-1; the D gene is possibly TRBD2 (5 bases). Germline CDR1 is SEHNR and CDR2 is FQNEAQ (reference sequence). With 7 bases removed from V and 7 bases from J, the gap between germline ends came to 8 bases. The CDR3 runs to 11 residues. This CDR3 is CASNRGNEQFF. In DNA, the CDR3 is TGTGCCAGCAACCGAGGGAATGAGCAGTTCTTC.

The V gene is TRBV28, the J gene TRBJ2-3; 11 bases map to TRBD2. The CDR3 is 15 residues long. Looked up from germline, CDR1 is MDHEN and CDR2 is SYDVKM. V shed 5 bases, J shed 2 bases, and the junction held 3 bases outside the gene matches. The CDR3 DNA follows: TGTGCCAGCAGTGTTAGCGGGAGGGCCACAGATACGCAGTATTTT. Protein sequence: CASSVSGRATDTQYF.

The gene calls are TRBV7-2 and TRBJ2-7; TRBD1 is a possible D gene (5 bases). This CDR3 region has 15 residues. The V end was cut by 5 bases, the J end by 0 bases, with 14 bases between. Germline V gene data show CDR1 as SGHTA and CDR2 as FQGNSA. CDR3 DNA sequence: TGTGCCAGCAGCCCCGCGGTGGGGCGCTCCTACGAGCAGTACTTC. Translating gives CASSPAVGRSYEQYF.

V gene TRBV25-1 combines with J gene TRBJ1-6; possible D gene TRBD1, 6 bases. Germline V gene data show CDR1 as MGHDK and CDR2 as SYGVNS. The CDR3 totals 16 residues. Trimming stripped 6 bases from V and 3 bases from J, with 15 bases between. CDR3: CASRQPGHRYNSPLHF. CDR3 DNA sequence: TGTGCCAGCAGGCAACCGGGACACCGCTATAATTCACCCCTCCACTTT.

The chain employs TRBV4-3 and TRBJ2-7, with 10 bases lining up with TRBD2. This CDR3 comprises 17 residues. V lost 1 base and J lost 2; bases outside the gene matches: 8. The germline V gene encodes CDR1 LGHNA and CDR2 YSLEER. The CDR3: CASSQARTSGNPYEQYF. The CDR3 coding sequence is TGCGCCAGCAGCCAAGCCCGGACTAGCGGAAACCCCTACGAGCAGTACTTC.

The J gene is TRBJ2-7, the V gene TRBV28; D gene unclear. With 6 bases removed from V and 1 base from J, the gap between germline ends came to 10 bases. This CDR3 is built from 13 residues. The germline gives CDR1 MDHEN, CDR2 SYDVKM. The CDR3 loop is CASRETFSYEQYF. The CDR3 DNA sequence: TGTGCCAGCAGGGAGACGTTTTCCTACGAGCAGTACTTC.

The chain recombines TRBV7-3 with TRBJ2-1; 11 bases align to TRBD2. Trimming at V came to 5 bases and at J to 6 bases, leaving 12 bases not matched to a gene. The CDR3 consists of 17 residues. The germline V gene has CDR1 SGHTA and CDR2 FQGTGA. Here the CDR3 reads CASSARLAGSPPNEQFF. The CDR3 nucleotides are TGTGCCAGCAGCGCTCGACTAGCGGGGTCCCCTCCCAATGAGCAGTTCTTC.

The V and J genes are TRBV2 and TRBJ2-7; 8 nucleotides agree with TRBD2. The J segment lost 6 bases and the V segment lost 0 bases, leaving 7 bases of the junction unmatched. Germline lookup yields CDR1 SNHLY and CDR2 FYNNEI. CDR3 length: 15 residues. CDR3 nucleotide sequence: TGTGCCAGCAGTGAAGCGCCGGGAGGGCCCCCCGAGCAGTACTTC. Translated, it gives CASSEAPGGPPEQYF.

CDR3 nucleotide sequence: TGTGCCAGTAGCCTAGAGAGCTCCTATAATTCACCCCTCCACTTT. Translation gives CASSLESSYNSPLHF. J is TRBJ1-6 and V is TRBV19, with D hard to call. CDR1 and CDR2 (germline): LNHDA, SQIVND (reference sequence). This CDR3 comprises 15 residues. Deletions cut 6 bases from V and 0 bases from J, with 9 bases between.